This T cell receptor (beta chain) was captured by sequencing in a study of T cell repertoires in cytomegalovirus infection. Study in general: Evidence of both CMV infection and a matching HLA type came from public TCR beta signatures. Broader study findings: Based on cumulative public TCR beta family frequency, carriers of CMV plus the relevant HLA were identified. Dominating the ex vivo response were HLA-C-restricted CMV-specific TCR beta clonotypes.

MiXCR, applied by TCRdb to the reads, yields one record per CDR3 protein. The sample lists about 83,000 distinct CDR3 sequences; 25% to 30% were seen once. This clonotype turned up a few times. Its target is not known. The material was CD8+ T cells from cultured PBMCs, obtained from culture after CMV antigen stimulation. The sequence derives from a human donor in good health (CMV status not recorded). Some clones in this sample may be carry-over from other donors' samples.

The CDR3 is CASSLDGEPQHF. CDR3 DNA sequence: TGTGCCAGCAGCTTAGACGGGGAGCCCCAGCATTTT. The chain recombines TRBV7-6 with TRBJ1-5, with D uncertain. V was cut by 1 base and J by 8 bases, with 6 bases left in between. Germline lookup yields CDR1 SGHVS and CDR2 FNYEAQ. The CDR3 is 12 amino acids.